This T cell receptor beta chain was captured in a study of T-cell memory formation after mild COVID-19. Losses at the gene ends were 1 base for V and 2 bases for J; bases not matched to a gene: 3. The CDR3 is made up of 15 amino acids. Germline CDR1 is LGHDT and CDR2 is YNNKEL (reference sequence). TCRdb fed the 5' RACE reads into MiXCR, producing one record per CDR3 protein. The data hold around 200,000 distinct CDR3 sequences, with approximately 16% observed a single time. Material: PBMCs or a T cell subset sorted from them (not recorded which). This sequence joins TRBV3-1 and TRBJ1-2; TRBD1 matches at 8 bases. The clonotype comes from an adult woman who had mild COVID-19 (a few samples of this study predate the infection). Cell type and time point are not known. CDR3 amino acids: CASSQGDRINYGYTF. CDR3 coding DNA: TGTGCCAGCAGCCAAGGGGACAGGATCAACTATGGCTACACCTTC.